These 7 T cell receptor beta chains came from one sample sequenced in a study of TIL therapy for anti-PD-1-resistant metastatic lung cancer. The libraries were made with immunoSEQ v3. The method was immunoSEQ multiplex PCR; TCRdb's version includes in-frame clones alone and lacks a portion of them. The table has under 70,000 clones, around nine tenths seen once. Stated time point: pre-treatment sample, taken before nivolumab and TIL therapy. This specimen was blood, taken at baseline. The receptors derive from a person aged 25 to 80 with non-small cell lung cancer.

The gene calls are TRBV5-5 and TRBJ2-7; possibly TRBD1 for D (6 bases). Germline CDR1 and CDR2: SGHKS and YYEKEE (reference sequence). V was cut by 2 bases and J by 6 bases, with 21 bases left in between. The CDR3 contains 16 residues. CDR3 region: CASSLTDRPLGLEQYF. For the CDR3, the DNA is TGTGCCAGCAGCTTAACGGACAGACCCCTGGGTCTCGAGCAGTACTTC.

The J gene is TRBJ1-2, the V gene TRBV10-3; TRBD1 matches 9 bases. From germline, CDR1 is ENHRY and CDR2 SYGVKD. The CDR3 extends over 14 amino acids. Germline trimming cut 6 bases from V and 6 bases from J; bases unmatched to any gene: 8. CDR3: CAISDNRGQDGYTF. The CDR3 bases are TGTGCCATCAGCGACAACAGGGGGCAGGATGGCTACACCTTC.

The chain joins TRBV2 to TRBJ1-6; D unresolved. The CDR3 consists of 11 residues. Trimming took off 5 bases at V and 11 bases at J, with 7 bases between the two ends. The V gene's germline CDR1 is SNHLY and CDR2 FYNNEI. CDR3 DNA: TGTGCCAGCAGTCCCGGGACACCCCTCCACTTT. Its protein is CASSPGTPLHF.

This chain uses TRBV27 with TRBJ2-2, with 7 nucleotides matching TRBD1. The ends lost 6 bases at V and 5 bases at J; junction bases unmatched: 12. Germline CDR1 and CDR2: MNHEY and SMNVEV (reference sequence). The CDR3 loop spans 16 amino acids. In nucleotides, the CDR3 is TGTGCCAGCAGCCCTGACAGGGTTTTGGGGACCGGGGAGCTGTTTTTT. This translates into CASSPDRVLGTGELFF.

The V call is TRBV7-9, the J call TRBJ1-3; TRBD1 is a possible D gene (6 bases). The CDR3 spans 16 residues. V was trimmed by 2 bases and J by 2 bases, leaving 13 bases between them. Germline assignment: CDR1 SEHNR and CDR2 FQNEAQ (reference sequence). The CDR3 nucleotides read TGTGCCAGCAGCTTATCGTACAGGGAAGCTGGAAACACCATATATTTT. Translation: CASSLSYREAGNTIYF.

V gene TRBV6-5 combines with J gene TRBJ1-1; D is undetermined. The germline V gene encodes CDR1 MNHEY and CDR2 SVGAGI. The V and J ends lost 6 bases and 5 bases respectively, with 16 bases between them. There are 14 residues in the CDR3. The CDR3 DNA reads TGTGCCAGCAGGGCTGGAGGTCGCGAAACTGAAGCTTTCTTT. It yields the protein CASRAGGRETEAFF.

This clone was observed a single time. The chain joins TRBV20-1 to TRBJ1-4, with D maybe TRBD1 (6 bases). Germline lookup yields CDR1 DFQATT and CDR2 SNEGSKA (reference sequence). CDR3 length equals 13 residues. V lost 3 bases to trimming and J lost 4 bases, with 9 bases between them. DNA for the CDR3: TGCAGTGCTAGTGGACAGATTAATGAAAAACTGTTTTTT. This encodes CSASGQINEKLFF.